This section outlines one T cell receptor beta chain sequence together with its context. The data belong to a study of blood T cell repertoires in COVID-19. Study at large: PBMCs, B-cell-depleted T cells, or T cells were the source of the cDNA or gDNA that made up the material.

Germline values: CDR1 SGDLS, CDR2 YYNGEE. V lost 2 bases to trimming and J lost 1 base, with 3 bases between them. CDR3 size: 12 residues. In the original analysis: Amplified reference gene primers provided the basis for estimating nucleated cell counts. The repertoire was sequenced with immunoSEQ multiplex PCR; TCRdb's copy has only in-frame clones and lacks some. V and J calls and clone size are as listed in that table; D and trimming were resolved from the DNA. The sample carries 300,000 to 400,000 clones, 88% recorded once. Each participant's cohort was designated according to participant-reported clinical history. Recovered status in Cohort 3 required two negative PCRs, clearance, or symptom resolution.

Sequencing input: PBMCs or T cells enriched from blood (not recorded which). This sequence was found in a woman aged 18-35 years who had recovered from COVID-19. The chain carries TRBV9 and TRBJ1-2; no clear D gene. DNA for the CDR3: TGTGCCAGCAGCGTCCATAACTATGGCTACACCTTC. This sequence encodes CASSVHNYGYTF.